This T cell receptor beta chain was sequenced in a study of T cell responses to AZD1222 COVID-19 vaccine. Study-level points and caveats: None of the repertoires were sampled until the peak T cell response had passed.

As to this clone: No antigen is known for it.

Germline V gene data show CDR1 as SGHKS and CDR2 as YYEKEE (reference sequence). Deletions cut 5 bases from V and 9 bases from J, with 21 bases between. This CDR3 spans 14 amino acids. Sequenced by immunoSEQ multiplex PCR; TCRdb stores in-frame clones only, minus some. The repertoire holds about 130,000 clones, with roughly 84% as singletons. J is TRBJ2-7 and V is TRBV5-5; the D gene is possibly TRBD2 (5 bases). The sequence came from an adult in good health. The specimen comprised peripheral blood, sampled on day 0 of AZD1222 vaccination. The CDR3 here is CASRSYPEEAGQYF. DNA for the CDR3: TGTGCCAGCAGATCTTACCCCGAGGAGGCCGGGCAGTACTTC.